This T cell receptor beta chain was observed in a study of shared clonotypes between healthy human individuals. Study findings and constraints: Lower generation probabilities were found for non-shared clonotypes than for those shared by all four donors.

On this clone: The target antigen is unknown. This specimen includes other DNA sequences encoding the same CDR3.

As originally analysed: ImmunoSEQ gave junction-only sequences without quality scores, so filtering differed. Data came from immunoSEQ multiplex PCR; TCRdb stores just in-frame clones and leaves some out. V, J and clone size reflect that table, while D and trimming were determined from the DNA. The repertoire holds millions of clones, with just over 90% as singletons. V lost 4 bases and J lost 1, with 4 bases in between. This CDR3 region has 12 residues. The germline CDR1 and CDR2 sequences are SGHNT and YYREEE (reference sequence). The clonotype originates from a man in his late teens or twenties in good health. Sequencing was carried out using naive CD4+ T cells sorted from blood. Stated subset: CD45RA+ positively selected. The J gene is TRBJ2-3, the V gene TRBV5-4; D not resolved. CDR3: CASSTGTDTQYF. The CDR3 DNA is TGTGCCAGCAGCACGGGCACAGATACGCAGTATTTT.